This entry lists 27 T cell receptor beta chains sequenced from one sample in a study of post-analysis software for immune sequencing data (dated by TCRdb to the mid-2010s). Beyond this particular receptor, the publication reports: Significantly higher frequencies in patients than in controls were found for five or six TRBV segments, including TRBV5-6, TRBV5-1 and TRBV20-1.

These receptors' antigens are unknown. The library was obtained by PCR. TCRdb lists the instrument as Illumina HiSeq 2500. Unique molecular identifiers were incorporated into TCR beta cDNA libraries to reduce PCR and sequencing biases. The public reads were reanalyzed by TCRdb: fastp trimming at Q25, MiXCR alignment, in-frame beta chains only. Here each entry gathers all rows of one CDR3 protein and keeps the most common genes and DNA. Across this sample there are under 650,000 distinct CDR3 sequences, with around 47% seen only once. 1.7% of the sample lies in the top ten. Sequencing used blood. The receptors were sampled from a girl aged 5-17 years with multiple sclerosis.

This clonotype was counted only a few times. The genes are TRBV15 and TRBJ2-3; D is undetermined. The CDR3 is 16 amino acids. From germline, CDR1 is LNHNV and CDR2 YYDKDF (reference sequence). Trimming removed 3 bases at V and 2 bases at J, with 15 bases between. The CDR3 region has the DNA TGTGCCACCAGCAGGCCCCCTAATTTCGCCACAGATACGCAGTATTTT. As protein: CATSRPPNFATDTQYF.

This clonotype was seen a single time. The V and J genes are TRBV20-1 and TRBJ2-3; D call uncertain. The CDR3 totals 11 residues. V was shortened by 4 bases and J by 5 bases, with 7 bases between the two germline ends. CDR1 is DFQATT and CDR2 is SNEGSKA in the germline V gene (reference sequence). CDR3 region: CSAILGDTQYF. As DNA, the CDR3 is TGCAGTGCTATTCTGGGAGATACGCAGTATTTT.

DNA of the CDR3: TGTGCCAGCGCACGACAGGGTGGCGAGCAGTACTTC. As protein: CASARQGGEQYF. The gene calls are TRBV12-3 or TRBV12-4 and TRBJ2-4; 7 bases are shared with TRBD1. The end of the DNA is better explained by TRBJ2-7, so the J call may be wrong. The CDR3 is 12 residues long.

V and J are TRBV15 and TRBJ2-3, with D perhaps matching TRBD2 (5 bases). The V and J ends lost 5 bases and 1 base respectively, with 7 bases between them. Germline assignment: CDR1 LNHNV and CDR2 YYDKDF (reference sequence). The CDR3 contains 13 residues. The DNA for the CDR3 is TGTGCCACCAGCCCCGGGGGCACAGATACGCAGTATTTT. It codes for CATSPGGTDTQYF. The complete variable domain, with remaining parts taken from reference TRBV15 and TRBJ2-3, reads DAMVIQNPRYQVTQFGKPVTLSCSQTLNHNVMYWYQQKSSQAPKLLFHYYDKDFNNEADTPDNFQSRRPNTSFCFLDIRSPGLGDTAMYLCATSPGGTDTQYFGPGTRLTVL.

This clonotype has a handful of counts. This rearrangement joins TRBV20-1 to TRBJ2-7, with D perhaps given as TRBD1 or TRBD2 (5 bases each). This CDR3 has 14 amino acids. V lost 3 bases and J lost 0, with 12 bases in between. The germline V gene encodes CDR1 DFQATT and CDR2 SNEGSKA (reference sequence). CDR3 in amino acids: CSASGGRISYEQYF. CDR3 sequence (DNA): TGCAGTGCTAGTGGGGGACGAATCTCCTACGAGCAGTACTTC.

The rearrangement uses TRBV4-1 and TRBJ2-1, with 13 bases aligning to TRBD2. The CDR3 totals 16 residues. Trimming cost V 4 bases and J 8 bases; bases outside gene matches: 8. Germline CDR1 reads MGHRA; CDR2 reads YSYEKL. For the CDR3, the DNA is TGCGCCAGCAGCCCATCGGGACTAGCGGGACCCCATGAGCAGTTCTTC. This translates into CASSPSGLAGPHEQFF.

The rearrangement joins TRBV24-1 to TRBJ1-2, with D maybe TRBD1 (5 bases). Germline V gene data show CDR1 as KGHDR and CDR2 as SFDVKD. V shed 11 bases and J shed 6 bases, with 21 bases lying between them. The CDR3 loop spans 14 amino acids. As DNA, the CDR3 is TGTGCCAGCTCGACAGCCCAGGTGGGAGATGGCTACACCTTC. It is translated as CASSTAQVGDGYTF.

This chain joins TRBV12-3 or TRBV12-4 and TRBJ2-5; perhaps TRBD1 as D (5 bases). The V end lost 3 bases, the J end lost 3 bases, and 8 bases lay between the germline ends. The CDR3 has 13 residues. The CDR3 DNA reads as TGTGCCAGCAGTTTGACAGAGAAAGAGACCCAGTACTTC. Protein sequence: CASSLTEKETQYF.

The table lists this clonotype with a few counts. CDR3 nucleotides: TGTGCCATCAGTGGGGCCCCTGGCGAGCAGTACTTC. Translating it yields CAISGAPGEQYF. The chain combines TRBV10-3 with TRBJ2-5; D unresolved. The assigned J gene may be wrong: the sequence end matches TRBJ2-7 better. This CDR3 spans 12 amino acids. Germline V gene sequence: CDR1 ENHRY, CDR2 SYGVKD.

This clonotype was counted only a few times. The rearrangement links TRBV29-1 to TRBJ1-2; no clear D gene. CDR1 is SQVTM, CDR2 ANQGSEA, per germline. The CDR3 loop spans 11 amino acids. V lost 5 bases, J lost 2 bases, and 6 bases lay in between. The CDR3: CSVPGNYGYTF. Written as DNA, the CDR3 is TGCAGCGTTCCGGGGAACTATGGCTACACCTTC.

The J gene is TRBJ2-5, the V gene TRBV12-3 or TRBV12-4, with a tentative D call TRBD1 (6 bases). The J call may be wrong; the DNA end is better matched by TRBJ2-7. This CDR3 spans 17 amino acids. The CDR3 loop reads CASSQATGSLRGYEQYF. The CDR3 nucleotides are TGTGCCAGCAGCCAAGCGACAGGATCCCTAAGGGGCTACGAGCAGTACTTC.

This clonotype was observed a handful of times. V is TRBV6-4 and J is TRBJ2-3; 7 bases map to TRBD1. J lost 2 bases, V lost 5 bases, and 7 bases had no gene match. CDR3 length: 15 amino acids. Germline loops: CDR1 MRHNA, CDR2 SNTAGT. CDR3 region: CASSTGTEHTDTQYF. The CDR3 nucleotides read TGTGCCAGCAGTACTGGGACAGAACACACAGATACGCAGTATTTT.

This clonotype was picked up a small number of times. This chain uses TRBV10-3 with TRBJ2-1; 9 nucleotides agree with TRBD2. The CDR3 has 17 residues. V was clipped by 2 bases and J by 4 bases; unmatched bases: 9. The germline V gene has CDR1 ENHRY and CDR2 SYGVKD. Written as DNA, the CDR3 is TGTGCCATCAGTGAGGTTGGCGGGAGGGTTCCATACAATGAGCAGTTCTTC. This sequence encodes CAISEVGGRVPYNEQFF.

The V and J genes are TRBV5-1 and TRBJ2-5, with 7 nucleotides matching TRBD1. This CDR3 contains 15 residues. V lost 4 bases and J lost 0; bases outside the gene matches: 6. The germline gives CDR1 SGHRS, CDR2 YFSETQ. CDR3 in amino acids: CASSGDRGYQETQYF. The CDR3 DNA follows: TGCGCCAGCAGCGGGGACAGAGGGTACCAAGAGACCCAGTACTTC.

The V call is TRBV18, the J call TRBJ2-4; unclear D gene. CDR3 length equals 15 residues. Germline V gives CDR1 KGHSH, CDR2 LQKENI. With 3 bases removed from V and 1 base from J, the gap between germline ends came to 10 bases. CDR3: CASSPSLGAKNIQYF. The CDR3 DNA follows: TGTGCCAGCTCACCCTCGCTGGGGGCCAAAAACATTCAGTACTTC.

The chain carries TRBV5-6 and TRBJ1-4, with 9 positions matching TRBD1. The CDR3 sequence is 15 residues long. Germline V lookup: CDR1 SGHDT, CDR2 YYEEEE. V dropped 4 bases and J dropped 8; count of bases not matched to a gene: 9. CDR3 in amino acids: CASSIQGARGEKLFF. The CDR3 nucleotides are TGTGCCAGCAGCATACAGGGGGCGCGAGGCGAAAAACTGTTTTTT.

This clonotype was recorded a few times. CDR3: CASSLMDRNYGYTF. The CDR3 DNA reads TGCGCCAGCAGCTTAATGGACAGGAACTATGGCTACACCTTC. The gene calls are TRBV5-1 and TRBJ1-2; 7 positions match TRBD1. The CDR3 has 14 amino acids. The V and J ends lost 2 bases and 2 bases, in that order; junction bases with no gene match: 3. From germline, CDR1 is SGHRS and CDR2 YFSETQ.

The chain links TRBV6-1 to TRBJ1-1, with D possibly being TRBD1 (6 bases). Germline assignment: CDR1 MNHNS and CDR2 SASEGT. The CDR3 has 19 amino acids. Trimming left V 7 bases short and J 6 bases short, with 33 bases between. The CDR3 loop is CASTTAGGPLRGSRAEAFF. CDR3 DNA sequence: TGTGCCAGCACCACAGCCGGGGGGCCTTTGAGGGGGAGTCGCGCTGAAGCTTTCTTT.

This clonotype was seen only a few times. The genes are TRBV12-3 or TRBV12-4 and TRBJ2-5, with 8 nucleotides matching TRBD1. V shed 5 bases and J 5 bases; nucleotides not matched to a gene: 10. This CDR3 has 15 residues. The CDR3 DNA follows: TGTGCCAGCAGTACCTCCTCGGACAGGGTTGAGACCCAGTACTTC. Translation gives CASSTSSDRVETQYF.

The V gene is TRBV12-3 or TRBV12-4, the J gene TRBJ2-1; 12 nucleotides agree with TRBD2. The closer fit of TRBJ2-7 to the DNA end suggests the J call may be wrong. The CDR3 is 17 amino acids. In DNA form, the CDR3 reads TGTGCCAGCAGTTTAGGACTAGCGGGAGCTGCCTACAATGAGCAGTACTTC. Amino acid sequence: CASSLGLAGAAYNEQYF.

V usage is TRBV6-1 and J usage is TRBJ1-4; TRBD1 matches at 9 bases. The CDR3 extends over 19 amino acids. Germline V CDR1 and CDR2: MNHNS, SASEGT. The trim removed 5 bases at V and 8 bases at J, leaving 21 bases unmatched. The CDR3 region has the DNA TGTGCCAGCAGTAGAACTCAACCGGGACAGGGTACGGGCTTGGAAAAACTGTTTTTT. This codes for CASSRTQPGQGTGLEKLFF.

The chain combines TRBV7-6 with TRBJ2-1; 12 bases fit TRBD2. With 0 bases clipped from V and 3 bases from J, the junction kept 12 bases outside the gene matches. The CDR3 totals 20 residues. The germline CDR1 and CDR2 sequences are SGHVS and FNYEAQ. CDR3 nucleotide sequence: TGTGCCAGCAGCTTAGCAATCAGGTCTAGCGGGAGGGCCAACTACAATGAGCAGTTCTTC. It codes for CASSLAIRSSGRANYNEQFF.

The chain recombines TRBV6-5 with TRBJ1-2; tentative D call: TRBD1 (6 bases). Between the trimmed V and J ends, which lost 6 bases and 4 bases, there was a span of 21 bases. Germline CDR1 MNHEY, CDR2 SVGAGI. CDR3 length: 16 residues. For the CDR3, the DNA is TGTGCCAGCAGCTCCCTCGACTCCAGGGGAATCTATGGCTACACCTTC. Protein: CASSSLDSRGIYGYTF.

The rearrangement uses TRBV20-1 and TRBJ2-1; a weak D match, TRBD2 (5 bases). Looked up from germline, CDR1 is DFQATT and CDR2 is SNEGSKA (reference sequence). This CDR3 contains 11 residues. V dropped 7 bases and J dropped 6 bases, with 10 bases sitting between them. The CDR3 sequence is CSVYEGNEQFF. The CDR3 DNA sequence: TGCAGTGTCTACGAGGGCAATGAGCAGTTCTTC.

The chain carries TRBV7-6 and TRBJ1-1, with D tentatively TRBD1 (5 bases). Trimming shortened V by 5 bases and J by 1 base, and 14 bases separated the two germline ends. Germline CDR1 reads SGHVS; CDR2 reads FNYEAQ. The CDR3 is made up of 15 amino acids. The CDR3 DNA is TGTGCCAGCAGCATTGGGACCTTTACGAACACTGAAGCTTTCTTT. Amino acid sequence: CASSIGTFTNTEAFF.

The chain joins TRBV5-1 to TRBJ1-2; D is uncertain. Germline loops: CDR1 SGHRS, CDR2 YFSETQ. The ends were cut back, 0 bases at V and 8 bases at J, with 8 bases in the middle. CDR3 length equals 12 residues. The CDR3 sequence is CASSLVAEGYTF. CDR3 coding DNA: TGCGCCAGCAGCTTGGTAGCAGAAGGCTACACCTTC.

This clonotype has more than one count but fewer than ten. This chain links TRBV6-2 or TRBV6-3 with TRBJ2-5, with TRBD2 identical over 7 bases. CDR3 length: 16 amino acids. J gave up 1 base and V 0 bases, and 5 bases lay outside the gene matches. Germline CDR1 and CDR2: MNHEY and SVGEGT. The CDR3 DNA reads as TGTGCCAGCAGTTACTCGCGACTAGCAAGCCAAGAGACCCAGTACTTC. Translating gives CASSYSRLASQETQYF.